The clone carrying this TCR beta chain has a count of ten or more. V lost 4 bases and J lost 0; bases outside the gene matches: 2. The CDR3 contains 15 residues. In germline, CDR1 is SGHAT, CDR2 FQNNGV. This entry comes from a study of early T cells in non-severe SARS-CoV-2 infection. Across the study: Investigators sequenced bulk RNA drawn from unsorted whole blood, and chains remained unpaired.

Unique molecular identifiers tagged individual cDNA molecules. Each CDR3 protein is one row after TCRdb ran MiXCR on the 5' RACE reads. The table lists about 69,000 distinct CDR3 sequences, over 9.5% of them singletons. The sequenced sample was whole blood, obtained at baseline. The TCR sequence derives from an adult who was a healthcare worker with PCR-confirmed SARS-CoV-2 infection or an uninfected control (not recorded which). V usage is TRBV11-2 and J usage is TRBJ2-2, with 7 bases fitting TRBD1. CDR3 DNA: TGTGCCAGCAGCTCGGGACAGCCGAACACCGGGGAGCTGTTTTTT. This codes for CASSSGQPNTGELFF.